Listed here are 18 T cell receptor beta chains from one sample, sequenced in a study of cytomegalovirus exposure and HLA in healthy donors. Primers included in the PCR were 60 Vbeta and 13 Jbeta primers. Using immunoSEQ multiplex PCR, the repertoire was profiled, and TCRdb retains in-frame clones only, with some absent. The table lists nearly 200,000 clones. What was sequenced was PBMCs. These receptor sequences come from a boy younger than 18 in good health and CMV-seronegative.

The V gene is TRBV27, the J gene TRBJ1-6; 7 bases align to TRBD1. The germline CDR1 and CDR2 sequences are MNHEY and SMNVEV (reference sequence). V lost 6 bases and J lost 9; bases outside the gene matches: 14. The CDR3 runs 16 residues. For the CDR3, the DNA is TGTGCCAGCAGCTCTCTCAAGGGGGCGAGGGGTTCACCCCTCCACTTT. It is translated as CASSSLKGARGSPLHF.

The rearrangement joins TRBV7-3 to TRBJ2-2, with D hard to call. V was pared by 1 base and J by 3 bases, with 9 bases between. The CDR3 is 15 amino acids. Germline loops: CDR1 SGHTA, CDR2 FQGTGA. CDR3 DNA sequence: TGTGCCAGCAGCTTAAGCACATCCCACACCGGGGAGCTGTTTTTT. This gives the protein CASSLSTSHTGELFF.

The V call is TRBV19, the J call TRBJ1-1; D uncertain. Germline values: CDR1 LNHDA, CDR2 SQIVND (reference sequence). This CDR3 comprises 13 residues. V dropped 5 bases and J dropped 9 bases, with 16 bases sitting between them. Here the CDR3 reads CASSLTGLSKAFF. The CDR3, as DNA: TGTGCCAGTAGTCTGACTGGACTCAGCAAAGCTTTCTTT.

The V and J genes are TRBV6-5 and TRBJ2-4; D ambiguous. This CDR3 is 14 amino acids long. Per the germline V gene, CDR1 is MNHEY and CDR2 is SVGAGI. Between the trimmed V and J ends, which lost 4 bases and 0 bases, there was a span of 7 bases. CDR3 nucleotides: TGTGCCAGCAGTTCGCGGCTAGCCAAAAACATTCAGTACTTC. Translated: CASSSRLAKNIQYF.

The chain combines TRBV9 with TRBJ1-3; no firm D call. Germline V gene lookup returns CDR1 SGDLS and CDR2 YYNGEE. Trimming stripped 2 bases from V and 4 bases from J, with 7 bases between. CDR3 length: 13 amino acids. In DNA form, the CDR3 reads TGTGCCAGCAGCGTCTGGCTGGGAAACACCATATATTTT. Protein sequence: CASSVWLGNTIYF.

The chain joins TRBV28 to TRBJ1-1, with TRBD1 matching over 10 bases. J gave up 4 bases and V 6 bases, and 8 bases lay outside the gene matches. The CDR3 has 15 amino acids. The germline V gene has CDR1 MDHEN and CDR2 SYDVKM. CDR3 protein: CASSGTGDAGTEAFF. The CDR3 DNA reads as TGTGCCAGCAGCGGGACAGGGGACGCGGGCACTGAAGCTTTCTTT. The full variable domain, its missing parts supplied by reference TRBV28 and TRBJ1-1, is DVKVTQSSRYLVKRTGEKVFLECVQDMDHENMFWYRQDPGLGLRLIYFSYDVKMKEKGDIPEGYSVSREKKERFSLILESASTNQTSMYLCASSGTGDAGTEAFFGQGTRLTVV.

The CDR3 region is CASSMHLAGYEQYF. The CDR3 region has the DNA TGTGCCAGTAGTATGCACCTAGCAGGCTACGAGCAGTACTTC. The chain uses TRBV19 and TRBJ2-7, with a weak D call TRBD2 (5 bases). The CDR3 covers 14 residues. The germline gives CDR1 LNHDA, CDR2 SQIVND (reference sequence). V was clipped by 3 bases and J by 3 bases, with 12 bases between them.

The V and J genes are TRBV4-2 and TRBJ1-2, with a possible D match to TRBD1 (5 bases). V was trimmed by 6 bases and J by 6 bases, leaving 17 bases between them. The germline V gene has CDR1 LGHNA and CDR2 YNFKEQ. CDR3 size: 14 residues. CDR3 sequence reads: CASSRGRQGDGYTF. The CDR3 bases are TGTGCCAGCAGTCGAGGCCGGCAGGGCGATGGCTACACCTTC.

A word on this clone: At one end the junction does not follow the germline gene, possibly because of a read error. The rearrangement links TRBV9 to TRBJ1-1, with D possibly being TRBD1 (6 bases). This CDR3 is 13 amino acids long. Per the germline V gene, CDR1 is SGDLS and CDR2 is YYNGEE. The DNA for the CDR3 is TGTGCCAGCAGCGGGACAGCGAACGCTGAAGCTTTCTTT. This gives the protein CASSGTANAEAFF.

This chain uses TRBV7-3 with TRBJ2-1, with 10 bases identical to TRBD2. This CDR3 is 15 amino acids long. V was clipped by 5 bases and J by 10 bases; unmatched bases: 11. CDR1 and CDR2 (germline): SGHTA, FQGTGA. The CDR3 coding sequence is TGTGCCAGCAGCGTTAGCGGGGGGCCGACTTGGGAGCAGTTCTTC. Amino acids: CASSVSGGPTWEQFF.

CDR3: CAWTTELGGGPDTQYF. CDR3 sequence (DNA): TGTGCCTGGACCACCGAGTTAGGGGGGGGGCCAGATACGCAGTATTTT. This chain links TRBV30 with TRBJ2-3, with D possibly being TRBD2 (7 bases). Germline V gene data show CDR1 as GTSNPN and CDR2 as SVGIG (reference sequence). The V end lost 4 bases, the J end lost 4 bases, and 21 bases lay between the germline ends. The CDR3 is 16 amino acids.

This rearrangement joins TRBV5-1 to TRBJ1-1, with D tentatively TRBD1 (6 bases). V lost 4 bases, J lost 6 bases, and 19 bases lay in between. The CDR3 consists of 15 residues. Germline loops: CDR1 SGHRS, CDR2 YFSETQ. As DNA, the CDR3 is TGCGCCAGCAGCACCCACAGGGAAGGGAGCGCTGAAGCTTTCTTT. Translating gives CASSTHREGSAEAFF. Complete variable domain (other parts from reference TRBV5-1 and TRBJ1-1): KAGVTQTPRYLIKTRGQQVTLSCSPISGHRSVSWYQQTPGQGLQFLFEYFSETQRNKGNFPGRFSGRQFSNSRSEMNVSTLELGDSALYLCASSTHREGSAEAFFGQGTRLTVV.

This chain connects TRBV7-9 to TRBJ1-2; 7 bases line up with TRBD1. The V gene's germline CDR1 is SEHNR and CDR2 FQNEAQ (reference sequence). V gave up 2 bases and J gave up 2 bases; unmatched junction bases: 2. The CDR3 covers 14 residues. Here the CDR3 DNA reads TGTGCCAGCAGCTTATTAGGGGGCAACTATGGCTACACCTTC. This gives the protein CASSLLGGNYGYTF.

The V and J genes are TRBV11-2 and TRBJ1-2, with TRBD1 matching 9 bases. CDR1 and CDR2 from the germline V gene are SGHAT and FQNNGV. The ends lost 4 bases at V and 8 bases at J; junction bases unmatched: 11. This CDR3 contains 15 residues. The DNA of the CDR3 is TGTGCCAGCAGCTCGTACACGGGACAGGGCGGCGGCTACACCTTC. Its protein product is CASSSYTGQGGGYTF.

The CDR3 region is CASSLSTEAFF. CDR3 sequence (DNA): TGTGCCAGCAGCTTGAGCACTGAAGCTTTCTTT. This chain links TRBV7-8 with TRBJ1-1; no reliable D call. Germline V gene lookup returns CDR1 SGHVS and CDR2 FQNEAQ. V was shortened by 3 bases and J by 4 bases, with 3 bases between the two germline ends. This CDR3 spans 11 amino acids. Based on the CDR3 plus reference TRBV7-8 and TRBJ1-1, the full variable domain is GAGVSQSPRYKVAKRGQDVALRCDPISGHVSLFWYQQALGQGPEFLTYFQNEAQLDKSGLPSDRFFAERPEGSVSTLKIQRTQQEDSAVYLCASSLSTEAFFGQGTRLTVV.

The CDR3 protein is CATSRGTSGATDTQYF. CDR3 nucleotide sequence: TGTGCCACCAGCAGAGGGACTAGCGGGGCCACAGATACGCAGTATTTT. The chain uses TRBV15 and TRBJ2-3; 12 bases are shared with TRBD2. The V gene's germline CDR1 is LNHNV and CDR2 YYDKDF (reference sequence). Unmatched junction bases numbered 1, after V lost 1 base and J lost 2 bases. This CDR3 is built from 16 residues. Full variable domain (missing parts from reference TRBV15 and TRBJ2-3): DAMVIQNPRYQVTQFGKPVTLSCSQTLNHNVMYWYQQKSSQAPKLLFHYYDKDFNNEADTPDNFQSRRPNTSFCFLDIRSPGLGDTAMYLCATSRGTSGATDTQYFGPGTRLTVL.

The genes are TRBV5-1 and TRBJ1-6, with 8 bases that match TRBD1. Germline V lookup: CDR1 SGHRS, CDR2 YFSETQ. CDR3 size: 15 residues. The J segment lost 3 bases and the V segment lost 7 bases, leaving 6 bases of the junction unmatched. The CDR3 nucleotides read TGCGCCAGCTCGGACAGGGACGGCTATAATTCACCCCTCCACTTT. Encoded protein: CASSDRDGYNSPLHF.

The chain recombines TRBV9 with TRBJ1-6; 7 nucleotides align to TRBD1. Germline CDR1 reads SGDLS; CDR2 reads YYNGEE. The CDR3 loop spans 15 amino acids. V shed 4 bases, J shed 10 bases, and the junction held 11 bases outside the gene matches. For the CDR3, the DNA is TGTGCCAGCAGCCCGATCGGACAGGCGGCCTCACCCCTCCACTTT. This codes for CASSPIGQAASPLHF.